The present T cell receptor beta chain was sequenced within a study of beta chain features in type 1 diabetes. General observations from the study: Among all four CD4+ subsets, Type 1 diabetes patients had TCRB CDR3s that were moderately but significantly shorter.

The authors reverse transcribed all of the isolated RNA, so sequencing captured expressed TCRB transcripts. TCRdb's table, derived via immunoSEQ multiplex PCR, lists solely in-frame clones and lacks some. The sample has approximately 170,000 clones; 6.5% to 8.5% are singletons. Germline CDR1 and CDR2: MDHEN and SYDVKM. With 4 bases clipped from V and 1 base from J, the junction kept 3 bases outside the gene matches. The CDR3 extends over 15 amino acids. Turning to this clone: Its specificity is not known.

Sequencing input: central memory CD4+ T cells from blood. The rearrangement joins TRBV28 to TRBJ2-2, with 7 bases identical to TRBD1. The origin of this receptor is a man between 18 and 35 years old with type 1 diabetes. CDR3 coding DNA: TGTGCCAGCAGTTACAGGGGATGGAACACCGGGGAGCTGTTTTTT. As protein: CASSYRGWNTGELFF.